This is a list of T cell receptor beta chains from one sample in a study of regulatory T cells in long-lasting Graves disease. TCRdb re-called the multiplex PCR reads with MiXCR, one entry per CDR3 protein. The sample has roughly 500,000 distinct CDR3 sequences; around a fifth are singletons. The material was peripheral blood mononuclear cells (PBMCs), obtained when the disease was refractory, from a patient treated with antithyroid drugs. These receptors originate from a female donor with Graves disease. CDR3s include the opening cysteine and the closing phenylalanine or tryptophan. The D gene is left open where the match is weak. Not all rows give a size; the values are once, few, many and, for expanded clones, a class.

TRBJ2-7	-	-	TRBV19	CASSMDGYYEQYF	TGTGCCAGTAGTATGGACGGGTACTACGAGCAGTACTTC
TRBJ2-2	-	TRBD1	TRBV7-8	CASSLWDRGLNGELFF	TGTGCCAGCAGCTTGTGGGACAGGGGCTTGAACGGGGAGCTGTTTTTT
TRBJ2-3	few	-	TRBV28	CASSLAEAGDTQYF	TGTGCCAGCAGTTTGGCAGAAGCGGGAGATACGCAGTATTTT
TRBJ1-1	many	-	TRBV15	CATSRVRQNTEAFF	TGTGCCACCAGCAGAGTTAGGCAGAACACTGAAGCTTTCTTT
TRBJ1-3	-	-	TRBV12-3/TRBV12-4	CASSFALPGNTIYF	TGTGCCAGCAGTTTTGCCTTACCCGGAAACACCATATATTTT
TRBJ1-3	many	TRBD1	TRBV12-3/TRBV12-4	CASSLTPTGPSGNTIYF	TGTGCCAGCAGTTTAACCCCGACAGGGCCCTCTGGAAACACCATATATTTT
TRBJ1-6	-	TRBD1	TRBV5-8	CASSRTGRASPLHF	TGTGCCAGCAGCCGGACAGGGAGAGCCTCACCCCTCCACTTT
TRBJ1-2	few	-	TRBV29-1	CSVWSGPNYGYTF	TGCAGCGTTTGGTCCGGACCGAACTATGGCTACACCTTC
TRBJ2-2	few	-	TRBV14	CASSQDGGFRELFF	TGTGCCAGCAGCCAAGATGGAGGGTTTCGGGAGCTGTTTTTT
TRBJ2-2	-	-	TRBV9	CASSGSAITGELFF	TGTGCCAGCAGCGGGTCAGCAATCACCGGGGAGCTGTTTTTT
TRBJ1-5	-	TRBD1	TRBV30	CAWSGTDRGQPQHF	TGTGCCTGGAGTGGCACAGACAGGGGCCAGCCCCAGCATTTT
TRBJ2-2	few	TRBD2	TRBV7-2	CASSSPREGLAGLVNGELFF	TGTGCCAGCAGCTCCCCAAGGGAGGGACTAGCGGGACTAGTAAACGGGGAGCTGTTTTTT
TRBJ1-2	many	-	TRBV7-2	CASSPPGYGYTF	TGTGCCAGCAGCCCTCCTGGCTATGGCTACACCTTC
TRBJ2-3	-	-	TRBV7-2	CASSLEGGGGTDTQYF	TGTGCCAGCAGCTTAGAAGGGGGTGGGGGCACAGATACGCAGTATTTT
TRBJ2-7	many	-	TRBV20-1	CSARGRGTAYSYEQYF	TGCAGTGCTAGGGGACGGGGGACAGCCTACTCCTACGAGCAGTACTTC
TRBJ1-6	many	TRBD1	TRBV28	CASSLRFSGRQGTLSLHF	TGTGCCAGCAGTTTACGTTTTTCCGGGCGACAGGGAACCCTTTCCCTCCACTTT
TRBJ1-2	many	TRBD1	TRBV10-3	CAISGLRDRPILSNYGYTF	TGTGCCATCAGTGGCCTCCGGGACAGACCTATACTTTCTAACTATGGCTACACCTTC
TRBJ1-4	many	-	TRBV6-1	CASSPKWGRPEKLFF	TGTGCCAGCAGTCCTAAGTGGGGGCGCCCTGAAAAACTGTTTTTT
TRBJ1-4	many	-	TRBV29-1	CSVEQGLATNEKLFF	TGCAGCGTAGAACAGGGTTTAGCAACTAATGAAAAACTGTTTTTT
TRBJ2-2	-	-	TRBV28	CASRGAGTANTGELFF	TGTGCCAGCAGGGGGGCGGGGACAGCGAACACCGGGGAGCTGTTTTTT
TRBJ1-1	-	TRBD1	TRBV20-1	CSARDQQGDTEAFF	TGCAGTGCTAGAGACCAACAGGGGGATACTGAAGCTTTCTTT
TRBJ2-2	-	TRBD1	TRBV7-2	CASSSRDRGKTGELFF	TGTGCCAGCAGCAGCCGGGACAGGGGAAAAACCGGGGAGCTGTTTTTT
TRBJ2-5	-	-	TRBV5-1	CASSLAQSGPGFNRNF	TGCGCCAGCAGCTTGGCCCAGTCCGGTCCGGGTTTCAACCGTAACTTC
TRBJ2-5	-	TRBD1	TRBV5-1	CASSLTGAPQETQYF	TGCGCCAGCAGCCTGACAGGGGCCCCCCAAGAGACCCAGTACTTC
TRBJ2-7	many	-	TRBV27	CASSFLQGNEQYF	TGTGCCAGCAGTTTCCTACAGGGTAACGAGCAGTACTTC
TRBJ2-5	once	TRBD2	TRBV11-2	CASSSGEGPQETQYF	TGTGCCAGCAGCTCTGGGGAGGGGCCACAAGAGACCCAGTACTTC
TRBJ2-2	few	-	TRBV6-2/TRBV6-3	CASSYESRLDNTGELFF	TGTGCCAGCAGTTACGAATCACGACTAGATAACACCGGGGAGCTGTTTTTT
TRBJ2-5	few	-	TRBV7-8	CASSLVMLEQPETQYF	TGTGCCAGCAGCCTAGTTATGTTGGAACAGCCGGAGACCCAGTACTTC
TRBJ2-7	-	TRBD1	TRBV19	CASGDRNSYEQYF	TGTGCCAGCGGGGACAGGAATTCCTACGAGCAGTACTTC
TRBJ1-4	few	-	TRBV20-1	CSAREGDEKLFF	TGCAGTGCTAGAGAGGGGGACGAAAAACTGTTTTTT
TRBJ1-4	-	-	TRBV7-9	CASSPSSGMDEKLFF	TGTGCCAGCAGCCCGAGCTCAGGGATGGATGAAAAACTGTTTTTT
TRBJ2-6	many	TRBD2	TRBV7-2	CASTQRWAGVPGANVLTF	TGTGCCAGCACCCAGCGCTGGGCGGGAGTTCCGGGGGCCAACGTCCTGACTTTC
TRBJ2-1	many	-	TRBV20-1	CSASHSVGRLGNEQFF	TGCAGTGCTAGTCACTCTGTCGGGAGACTGGGTAATGAGCAGTTCTTC
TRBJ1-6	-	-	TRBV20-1	CSARKPGDTDNSPLHF	TGCAGTGCTAGAAAGCCCGGGGACACGGATAATTCACCCCTCCACTTT
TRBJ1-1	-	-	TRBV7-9	CASSLAAFPEAFF	TGTGCCAGCAGCTTAGCCGCTTTCCCTGAAGCTTTCTTT
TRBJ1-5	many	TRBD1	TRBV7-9	CASSQTGGGNQPQHF	TGTGCCAGCAGCCAGACAGGGGGTGGCAATCAGCCCCAGCATTTT
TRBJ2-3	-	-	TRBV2	CASSDRIVDTQYF	TGTGCCAGCAGTGACAGGATAGTGGATACGCAGTATTTT
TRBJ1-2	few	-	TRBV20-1	CSAREGGPPNYGYTF	TGCAGTGCTAGAGAGGGAGGTCCCCCTAACTATGGCTACACCTTC
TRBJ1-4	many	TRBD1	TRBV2	CASPGTATNEKLFF	TGTGCCAGCCCCGGGACAGCAACTAATGAAAAACTGTTTTTT
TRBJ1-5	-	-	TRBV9	CASSVAGDSQPQHF	TGTGCCAGCAGCGTAGCCGGGGATAGCCAGCCCCAGCATTTT